Listed below are T cell receptor beta chains from one sample, sequenced in a study of blood T cell repertoires in COVID-19. Using immunoSEQ multiplex PCR, the repertoire was profiled, and TCRdb retains in-frame clones only, with some absent. This repertoire shows about 290,000 clones, over 85% found once; its top ten account for roughly 10%. Sequencing was carried out using peripheral blood. The receptors shown here come from a woman aged 25-40 years with COVID-19, enrolled during active disease. CDR3s leave out the opening cysteine and the closing phenylalanine or tryptophan.

TRBJ2-5 TRBV5-4 ASSLELGGKETQY
TRBJ1-2 TRBV7-9 ASSSIQGPHYGYT
TRBJ2-1 TRBV12-5 ASGLPTVNNEQF
TRBJ1-6 TRBV6-5 ASSYLGARLAPLH
TRBJ2-2 TRBV3-1/TRBV3-2 ASRRSGGASGELF
TRBJ1-1 TRBV11-2 ASSFTRENTEAF
TRBJ2-3 TRBV7-6 ASSQAGGPDTQY
TRBJ2-3 TRBV5-1 ASSLGLAGASTDTQY
TRBJ1-3 TRBV11-2 ASSPPTGNTIY
TRBJ1-1 TRBV29-1 SAVQGWNTEAF
TRBJ2-1 TRBV7-8 ASSPLRGGLSYEQF
TRBJ1-1 TRBV3-1/TRBV3-2 ASSQGPHSLGGPEAF
TRBJ1-1 TRBV19 ASSPNSENTEAF
TRBJ2-3 TRBV5-4 ASSVGGSLPDTQY
TRBJ1-2 TRBV19 ASSNNREANYGYT
TRBJ2-1 TRBV7-9 ASSPPGGNEQF
TRBJ2-3 TRBV6-5 ATILAGGITDTQY
TRBJ1-5 TRBV19 ASSGTGSGNQPQH
TRBJ2-7 TRBV6-2/TRBV6-3 ASSYPSYEQY
TRBJ2-3 TRBV9 ASSVTSGLTQY
TRBJ1-6 TRBV5-1 ASKWWRGQGNSPLH
TRBJ2-3 TRBV9 ASSVQGSTDTQY
TRBJ1-6 TRBV3-1/TRBV3-2 ASSQGEQGMGSPLH
TRBJ2-5 TRBV3-1/TRBV3-2 ASSPNGGDFEETQY
TRBJ2-1 TRBV7-9 ASSFSSRSDEQF
TRBJ2-7 TRBV7-9 ASSPIRRSSYEQY
TRBJ2-7 TRBV27 ASSSPGRGTWEQY
TRBJ2-7 TRBV7-8 ASSLSGQGMGEQY
TRBJ2-7 TRBV28 ASSSPRQGAATYEQY
TRBJ1-5 TRBV29-1 SVTLGLVSH
TRBJ1-5 TRBV19 ASSIFLQNNQPQH
TRBJ1-1 TRBV5-1 ASSHRQGGTEAF
TRBJ1-2 TRBV7-9 ASSLQGNYGYT
TRBJ2-3 TRBV5-4 ASSLADRGVDTQY
TRBJ1-2 TRBV6-5 ASQNFPPGYGYT
TRBJ2-2 TRBV6-5 ASSSGVTTGELF
TRBJ2-7 TRBV7-9 ASSARSGREDRYEQY
TRBJ2-5 TRBV29-1 SVEIERTGQETQY
TRBJ1-1 TRBV1 TSSRTDRSTEAF
TRBJ1-2 TRBV5-1 ASSSGTVGNYGYT
TRBJ1-6 TRBV14 ASSQHTGGYNSPLH
TRBJ2-5 TRBV16 ASSGGGSTVAQY
TRBJ2-2 TRBV3-1/TRBV3-2 ASSQDSAGGPGELF
TRBJ1-5 TRBV19 ASGWGANQPQH
TRBJ1-2 TRBV6-1 ASSEGIRGAYGYT
TRBJ1-1 TRBV2 ASSEAGQGRGEAF